Presented here are 32 T cell receptor beta chains from one specimen sequenced in a study of radiotherapy plus CTLA-4 blockade in lung cancer. Measured with immunoSEQ multiplex PCR; TCRdb has only the in-frame clones, and not every one. The sample has around 22,000 clones; about two thirds are singletons. The sample here was peripheral blood, taken from a patient treated with radiotherapy plus ipilimumab. Receptor source: a human donor with non-small cell lung cancer whose response to radiotherapy plus ipilimumab could not be evaluated.

The chain has TRBV5-6 and TRBJ2-7; D not resolved. Trimming took off 5 bases at V and 0 bases at J, with 6 bases between the two ends. Germline lookup yields CDR1 SGHDT and CDR2 YYEEEE. The CDR3 runs 12 residues. CDR3 bases: TGTGCCAGCAGTAAGAGCTCCTACGAGCAGTACTTC. Translated: CASSKSSYEQYF.

The chain recombines TRBV18 with TRBJ1-5; TRBD1 aligns across 8 bases. The V gene end was trimmed by 5 bases and the J gene end by 2 bases; junction bases not matched to a gene: 8. This CDR3 has 16 amino acids. The germline CDR1 and CDR2 sequences are KGHSH and LQKENI. The CDR3, as DNA: TGTGCCAGCTCAAAACAGGGGGTCGGTGGCAATCAGCCCCAGCATTTT. Protein product: CASSKQGVGGNQPQHF.

The rearrangement uses TRBV7-2 and TRBJ2-2; D possibly corresponds to TRBD2 (6 bases). Germline V gene lookup returns CDR1 SGHTA and CDR2 FQGNSA. The CDR3 consists of 16 residues. V gave up 1 base and J gave up 1 base, with 10 bases separating them. CDR3 in DNA: TGTGCCAGCAGCTTAGTTCTAGCGCGGAACACCGGGGAGCTGTTTTTT. Its protein is CASSLVLARNTGELFF.

The chain is built from TRBV11-3 and TRBJ2-2; D uncertain. CDR1 and CDR2 (germline): SGHNT, YENEEA. Trimming took off 2 bases at V and 5 bases at J, with 9 bases between the two ends. The CDR3 has 14 residues. The CDR3 DNA reads TGTGCCAGCAGCTTATCCCTCGAGACCGGGGAGCTGTTTTTT. This translates into CASSLSLETGELFF.

This clone was detected a few times. CDR3 in DNA: TGCGCCAGCAGCTTCGGGACTAGCGGAGCCTACGAGCAGTACTTC. Translation gives CASSFGTSGAYEQYF. This chain joins TRBV5-1 and TRBJ2-7; TRBD2 aligns across 11 bases. The CDR3 spans 15 residues. V trimming: 2 bases; J trimming: 2 bases; junction bases outside the gene matches: 3. Germline assignment: CDR1 SGHRS and CDR2 YFSETQ.

The chain links TRBV6-1 to TRBJ2-3; 9 positions match TRBD2. The CDR3 consists of 16 residues. With V trimmed by 2 bases and J by 2 bases, 5 bases remained unmatched. Germline assignment: CDR1 MNHNS and CDR2 SASEGT. CDR3 loop: CASSEQAGGNTDTQYF. The CDR3 DNA sequence: TGTGCCAGCAGTGAACAAGCGGGAGGTAACACAGATACGCAGTATTTT.

This clone has only one observation. The chain carries TRBV5-4 and TRBJ2-5; 11 bases agree with TRBD2. The CDR3 contains 17 residues. V shed 0 bases and J 4 bases; nucleotides not matched to a gene: 8. Per the germline V gene, CDR1 is SGHNT and CDR2 is YYREEE (reference sequence). DNA of the CDR3: TGTGCCAGCAGCTTGGGAGGGACTAGCGGAAAGGGAGAGACCCAGTACTTC. Amino acid sequence: CASSLGGTSGKGETQYF.

The rearrangement uses TRBV6-5 and TRBJ2-1; D is possibly TRBD1 (6 bases). This CDR3 comprises 14 residues. V was pared by 6 bases and J by 6 bases, with 15 bases between. Germline V gene lookup returns CDR1 MNHEY and CDR2 SVGAGI. The CDR3 nucleotides read TGTGCCAGCAGAAGGGACACGGATACCAATGAGCAGTTCTTC. This translates into CASRRDTDTNEQFF.

The genes are TRBV7-6 and TRBJ2-5; 14 bases map to TRBD2. CDR3 length: 15 residues. Germline CDR1 is SGHVS and CDR2 is FNYEAQ. Trimming took 5 bases from V and 4 from J; bases not matched to a gene: 3. CDR3 sequence: CASSPGLAGVETQYF. CDR3 sequence (DNA): TGTGCCAGCAGCCCGGGACTAGCGGGAGTAGAGACCCAGTACTTC. The full variable domain, completed using reference TRBV7-6 and TRBJ2-5, is GAGVSQSPRYKVTKRGQDVALRCDPISGHVSLYWYRQALGQGPEFLTYFNYEAQQDKSGLPNDRFSAERPEGSISTLTIQRTEQRDSAMYRCASSPGLAGVETQYFGPGTRLLVL.

The chain uses TRBV6-1 and TRBJ2-7, with 14 bases identical to TRBD2. J lost 6 bases, V lost 6 bases, and 4 bases had no gene match. CDR1 and CDR2 from the germline V gene are MNHNS and SASEGT. This CDR3 has 14 residues. This CDR3 reads CASRGLAGVSEQYF. The CDR3 region has the DNA TGTGCCAGCAGGGGACTAGCGGGAGTGAGCGAGCAGTACTTC.

This clone was found a few times. The gene calls are TRBV28 and TRBJ2-1, with 9 bases matching TRBD2. The CDR3 runs to 16 residues. Trimming took 7 bases from V and 2 from J; bases not matched to a gene: 9. Germline V gene data show CDR1 as MDHEN and CDR2 as SYDVKM. Here the CDR3 DNA reads TGTGCCAGCAAGTTTGGACTAGCGCTAGCCTACAATGAGCAGTTCTTC. It yields the protein CASKFGLALAYNEQFF.

V is TRBV19 and J is TRBJ2-3, with 7 nucleotides matching TRBD2. The CDR3 spans 17 residues. The trim removed 3 bases at V and 5 bases at J, leaving 14 bases unmatched. Looked up from germline, CDR1 is LNHDA and CDR2 is SQIVND (reference sequence). CDR3 in amino acids: CASSIQGMAGVGDTQYF. CDR3 in DNA: TGTGCCAGTAGTATCCAGGGAATGGCGGGAGTAGGAGATACGCAGTATTTT.

This clone was recorded a few times. V usage is TRBV9 and J usage is TRBJ2-2; D might be TRBD2 (6 bases). The V end lost 4 bases, the J end lost 8 bases, and 18 bases lay between the germline ends. Per germline, CDR1 SGDLS and CDR2 YYNGEE. The CDR3 has 15 amino acids. DNA of the CDR3: TGTGCCAGCAGCCCTGACTGGAGGGATCGGGGGGAGCTGTTTTTT. It specifies CASSPDWRDRGELFF.

This clone was observed a few times. This chain connects TRBV5-1 to TRBJ2-2; D is perhaps TRBD2 (5 bases). Germline CDR1 SGHRS, CDR2 YFSETQ. Trimming took 1 base from V and 0 from J, leaving 10 bases between them. This CDR3 comprises 16 residues. CDR3 nucleotide sequence: TGCGCCAGCAGCTTGAGCGACTACGCGAACACCGGGGAGCTGTTTTTT. Translated: CASSLSDYANTGELFF.

The V gene is TRBV5-1, the J gene TRBJ2-1, with 11 bases identical to TRBD2. The CDR3 extends over 15 amino acids. Germline V gene data show CDR1 as SGHRS and CDR2 as YFSETQ. The junction had 4 bases not matched to a gene; V was cut back by 4 bases and J by 4 bases. The CDR3: CASSLVAGGYNEQFF. The CDR3 DNA reads TGCGCCAGCAGCCTCGTAGCGGGAGGGTACAATGAGCAGTTCTTC. The full variable domain, completed using reference TRBV5-1 and TRBJ2-1, is KAGVTQTPRYLIKTRGQQVTLSCSPISGHRSVSWYQQTPGQGLQFLFEYFSETQRNKGNFPGRFSGRQFSNSRSEMNVSTLELGDSALYLCASSLVAGGYNEQFFGPGTRLTVL.

The chain recombines TRBV9 with TRBJ2-5; D may be TRBD2 (5 bases). The CDR3 sequence is 15 residues long. Trimming removed 0 bases at V and 0 bases at J, with 9 bases between. Germline CDR1 reads SGDLS; CDR2 reads YYNGEE. CDR3 bases: TGTGCCAGCAGCGTAGGGCGGGCCCACCAAGAGACCCAGTACTTC. Amino acids: CASSVGRAHQETQYF.

This clone was recorded a few times. This chain joins TRBV10-3 and TRBJ2-7, with TRBD1 identical over 10 bases. Germline CDR1 ENHRY, CDR2 SYGVKD. The CDR3 has 13 amino acids. The V gene end was trimmed by 10 bases and the J gene end by 5 bases; junction bases not matched to a gene: 8. This CDR3 is CATGRDRGDEQYF. In DNA form, the CDR3 reads TGTGCCACTGGCCGGGACAGGGGTGACGAGCAGTACTTC.

V usage is TRBV2 and J usage is TRBJ2-1; TRBD2 agrees at 12 bases. The CDR3 has 16 amino acids. V lost 4 bases to trimming and J lost 13 bases; unmatched junction nucleotides: 14. Germline CDR1 is SNHLY and CDR2 is FYNNEI. CDR3 bases: TGTGCCAGCAGTGGGCAAGGGACTAGCGGGTTTCGCGACCAGTTCTTC. It translates to CASSGQGTSGFRDQFF. Using reference TRBV2 and TRBJ2-1 for the parts outside the CDR3, the full variable domain is EPEVTQTPSHQVTQMGQEVILRCVPISNHLYFYWYRQILGQKVEFLVSFYNNEISEKSEIFDDQFSVERPDGSNFTLKIRSTKLEDSAMYFCASSGQGTSGFRDQFFGPGTRLTVL.

The chain carries TRBV27 and TRBJ1-2; D might be TRBD1 (6 bases). The CDR3 spans 15 residues. Trimming shortened V by 4 bases and J by 7 bases, and 19 bases separated the two germline ends. Germline-derived CDR1 and CDR2 are MNHEY and SMNVEV (reference sequence). CDR3 bases: TGTGCCAGCAGTTCCTCCCCCCCGGACAGAGGTGGCTACACCTTC. This sequence encodes CASSSSPPDRGGYTF.

J is TRBJ2-2 and V is TRBV5-1, with 9 nucleotides matching TRBD2. The CDR3 is made up of 17 amino acids. Germline loops: CDR1 SGHRS, CDR2 YFSETQ. The V gene end was trimmed by 5 bases and the J gene end by 4 bases; junction bases not matched to a gene: 12. CDR3 amino acids: CASSFVPGLAGTGELFF. The CDR3, as DNA: TGCGCCAGCAGTTTTGTGCCGGGACTAGCTGGCACCGGGGAGCTGTTTTTT.

This clone turned up a few times. The chain couples TRBV6-1 to TRBJ1-4, with 9 bases identical to TRBD1. The junction had 15 bases not matched to a gene; V was cut back by 2 bases and J by 5 bases. The germline V gene encodes CDR1 MNHNS and CDR2 SASEGT. The CDR3 is 19 residues long. CDR3 sequence reads: CASSEPGTGSWVGNEKLFF. For the CDR3, the DNA is TGTGCCAGCAGTGAACCCGGGACAGGGTCTTGGGTGGGGAATGAAAAACTGTTTTTT.

The rearrangement links TRBV5-4 to TRBJ2-1; 9 bases fit TRBD2. CDR1 SGHNT and CDR2 YYREEE come from the germline V gene (reference sequence). The CDR3 spans 15 residues. The junction had 7 bases not matched to a gene; V was cut back by 4 bases and J by 5 bases. The DNA for the CDR3 is TGTGCCAGCAGCCAGGGACTAGCATTTAACAATGAGCAGTTCTTC. This gives the protein CASSQGLAFNNEQFF.

J is TRBJ2-5 and V is TRBV5-1, with TRBD2 matching 15 bases. The CDR3 has 15 residues. Germline CDR1 and CDR2: SGHRS and YFSETQ. Losses at the gene ends were 6 bases for V and 7 bases for J; bases not matched to a gene: 7. The CDR3 reads CASTSGLAGGGTQYF. The CDR3 region has the DNA TGCGCCAGCACGTCGGGACTAGCGGGAGGAGGGACCCAGTACTTC.

This clone has just a few counts. This rearrangement joins TRBV9 to TRBJ1-1; a possible D gene is TRBD1 (6 bases). Germline V gives CDR1 SGDLS, CDR2 YYNGEE. The CDR3 is 14 residues long. With 0 bases removed from V and 4 bases from J, the gap between germline ends came to 10 bases. The CDR3 reads CASSVAGGSTEAFF. CDR3 in DNA: TGTGCCAGCAGCGTAGCGGGGGGCTCCACTGAAGCTTTCTTT.

The sample holds one count of this clone. The chain links TRBV7-2 to TRBJ2-7, with a weak D call TRBD1 (6 bases). The germline V gene encodes CDR1 SGHTA and CDR2 FQGNSA. With 1 base removed from V and 1 base from J, the gap between germline ends came to 17 bases. CDR3 size: 17 residues. The CDR3 nucleotides read TGTGCCAGCAGCTTAGTATGGGGAACAGGGCGTTCCTACGAGCAGTACTTC. Protein product: CASSLVWGTGRSYEQYF.

The J gene is TRBJ2-7, the V gene TRBV18; 7 bases match TRBD1. CDR1 is KGHSH and CDR2 is LQKENI in the germline V gene. This CDR3 contains 14 residues. V lost 5 bases and J lost 2; bases outside the gene matches: 6. The CDR3 coding sequence is TGTGCCAGCTCATATGGGACAGAAGCCTACGAGCAGTACTTC. It translates to CASSYGTEAYEQYF.

The CDR3 region is CASSVGQMNTEAFF. In DNA, the CDR3 is TGTGCCAGCAGCGTAGGACAGATGAACACTGAAGCTTTCTTT. This chain links TRBV5-5 with TRBJ1-1, with D possibly TRBD1 on 6 matching bases. This CDR3 has 14 residues. Trimming took 4 bases from V and 0 from J, leaving 10 bases between them. Germline V gene data show CDR1 as SGHKS and CDR2 as YYEKEE (reference sequence).

This clone showed up just a few times. This chain links TRBV7-2 with TRBJ1-3; possible D gene TRBD1, 6 bases. The CDR3 contains 16 residues. V was cut by 1 base and J by 4 bases, with 14 bases left in between. Germline V gene data show CDR1 as SGHTA and CDR2 as FQGNSA. In DNA, the CDR3 is TGTGCCAGCAGCTTAGGACAACAGGGTTCAGGAAACACCATATATTTT. Protein: CASSLGQQGSGNTIYF. The full variable domain, completed using reference TRBV7-2 and TRBJ1-3, is GAGVSQSPSNKVTEKGKDVELRCDPISGHTALYWYRQSLGQGLEFLIYFQGNSAPDKSGLPSDRFSAERTGGSVSTLTIQRTQQEDSAVYLCASSLGQQGSGNTIYFGEGSWLTVV.

The chain is built from TRBV5-6 and TRBJ2-3, with 8 bases that match TRBD1. Germline CDR1 reads SGHDT; CDR2 reads YYEEEE. The trim removed 4 bases at V and 4 bases at J, leaving 2 bases unmatched. CDR3 size: 13 residues. CDR3 amino acids: CASSAQGADTQYF. CDR3 in DNA: TGTGCCAGCAGCGCACAGGGGGCAGATACGCAGTATTTT. Based on the CDR3 plus reference TRBV5-6 and TRBJ2-3, the full variable domain is DAGVTQSPTHLIKTRGQQVTLRCSPKSGHDTVSWYQQALGQGPQFIFQYYEEEERQRGNFPDRFSGHQFPNYSSELNVNALLLGDSALYLCASSAQGADTQYFGPGTRLTVL.

V is TRBV4-1 and J is TRBJ1-5, with a possible D match to TRBD1 (6 bases). Trimming pared 1 base from V and 3 bases from J, leaving 7 bases between. The CDR3 totals 14 residues. Germline CDR1 reads MGHRA; CDR2 reads YSYEKL. CDR3 sequence reads: CASSQGQDNQPQHF. CDR3 coding DNA: TGCGCCAGCAGCCAAGGACAGGACAATCAGCCCCAGCATTTT.

V is TRBV23-1 and J is TRBJ1-1; a possible D gene is TRBD1 (5 bases). TRBV23-1 is flagged as an ORF with uncertain function. V was trimmed by 0 bases and J by 6 bases, leaving 14 bases between them. The CDR3 is 15 amino acids. CDR3 DNA sequence: TGCGCCAGCAGTCAATCGACAGACCCAGGACCTGAAGCTTTCTTT. Translated: CASSQSTDPGPEAFF.

The genes are TRBV15 and TRBJ2-5; 9 bases align to TRBD1. Looked up from germline, CDR1 is LNHNV and CDR2 is YYDKDF (reference sequence). The CDR3 is 15 amino acids. J lost 2 bases, V lost 5 bases, and 6 bases had no gene match. The CDR3 DNA is TGTGCCACCAGCGCCCAGACAGGGGGTCAAGAGACCCAGTACTTC. It translates to CATSAQTGGQETQYF. The whole variable domain, remainder taken from reference TRBV15 and TRBJ2-5, is DAMVIQNPRYQVTQFGKPVTLSCSQTLNHNVMYWYQQKSSQAPKLLFHYYDKDFNNEADTPDNFQSRRPNTSFCFLDIRSPGLGDTAMYLCATSAQTGGQETQYFGPGTRLLVL.